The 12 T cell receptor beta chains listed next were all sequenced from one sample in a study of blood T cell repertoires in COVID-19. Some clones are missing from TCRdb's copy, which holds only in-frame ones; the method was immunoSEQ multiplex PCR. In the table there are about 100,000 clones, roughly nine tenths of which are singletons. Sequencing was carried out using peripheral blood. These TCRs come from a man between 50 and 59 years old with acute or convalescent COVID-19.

The CDR3 is CASIRAEGPSSNTIYF. For the CDR3, the DNA is TGTGCCAGTATTCGCGCGGAGGGTCCATCCTCAAACACCATATATTTT. The V gene is TRBV19, the J gene TRBJ1-3; no reliable D call. The length of the CDR3 is 16 residues. The V end was cut by 7 bases, the J end by 6 bases, with 22 bases between. Germline CDR1 reads LNHDA; CDR2 reads SQIVND (reference sequence).

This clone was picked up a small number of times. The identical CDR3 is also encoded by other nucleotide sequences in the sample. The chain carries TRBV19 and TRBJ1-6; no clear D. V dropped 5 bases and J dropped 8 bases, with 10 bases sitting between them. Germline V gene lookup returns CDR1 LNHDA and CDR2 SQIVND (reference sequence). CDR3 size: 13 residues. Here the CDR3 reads CASSFLGDSPLHF. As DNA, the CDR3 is TGTGCCAGTAGTTTCCTCGGGGATTCACCCCTCCACTTT.

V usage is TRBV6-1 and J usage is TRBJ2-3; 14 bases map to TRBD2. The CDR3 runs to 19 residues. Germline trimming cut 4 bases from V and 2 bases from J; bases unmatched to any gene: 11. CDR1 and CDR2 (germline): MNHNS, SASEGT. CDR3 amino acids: CASSVRLAGGREVTDTQYF. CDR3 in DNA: TGTGCCAGCAGTGTCAGACTAGCGGGGGGGCGTGAGGTCACAGATACGCAGTATTTT.

CDR3 in amino acids: CASIMDRENTEAFF. DNA of the CDR3: TGTGCCAGCATTATGGACAGAGAGAACACTGAAGCTTTCTTT. The chain employs TRBV7-2 and TRBJ1-1; possible D gene TRBD1, 6 bases. V shed 7 bases and J shed 1 base, with 13 bases lying between them. Germline CDR1 SGHTA, CDR2 FQGNSA. The CDR3 covers 14 residues.

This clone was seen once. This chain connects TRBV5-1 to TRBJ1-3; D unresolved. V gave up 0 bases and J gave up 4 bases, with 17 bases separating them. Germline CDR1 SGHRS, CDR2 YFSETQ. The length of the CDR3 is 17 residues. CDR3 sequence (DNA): TGCGCCAGCAGCTTGGACAGACCCGGATCTTGGGGAAACACCATATATTTT. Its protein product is CASSLDRPGSWGNTIYF.

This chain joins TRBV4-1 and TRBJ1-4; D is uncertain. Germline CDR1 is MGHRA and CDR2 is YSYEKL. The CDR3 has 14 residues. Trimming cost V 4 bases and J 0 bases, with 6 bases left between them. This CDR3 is CASSRAATNEKLFF. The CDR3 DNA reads TGCGCCAGCAGCCGGGCAGCAACTAATGAAAAACTGTTTTTT.

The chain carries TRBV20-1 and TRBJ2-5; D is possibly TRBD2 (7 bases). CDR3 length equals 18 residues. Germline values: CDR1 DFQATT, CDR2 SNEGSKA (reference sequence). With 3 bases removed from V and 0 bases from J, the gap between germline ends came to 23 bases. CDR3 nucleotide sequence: TGCAGTGCTAGTTCCTCCGGGGGCGGCGGGGGCCACCAAGAGACCCAGTACTTC. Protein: CSASSSGGGGGHQETQYF.

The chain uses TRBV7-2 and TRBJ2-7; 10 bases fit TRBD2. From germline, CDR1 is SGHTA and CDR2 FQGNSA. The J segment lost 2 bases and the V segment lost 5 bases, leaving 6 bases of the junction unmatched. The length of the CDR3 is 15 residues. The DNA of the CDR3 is TGTGCCAGCAGCGAACTAGCGGGGAATGCCTACGAGCAGTACTTC. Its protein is CASSELAGNAYEQYF.

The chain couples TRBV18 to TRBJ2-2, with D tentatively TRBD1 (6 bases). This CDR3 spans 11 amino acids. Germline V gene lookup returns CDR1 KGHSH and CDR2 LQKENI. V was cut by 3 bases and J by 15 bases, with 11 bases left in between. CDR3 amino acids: CASSPDRRVFF. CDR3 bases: TGTGCCAGCTCACCGGACAGAAGGGTGTTTTTT.

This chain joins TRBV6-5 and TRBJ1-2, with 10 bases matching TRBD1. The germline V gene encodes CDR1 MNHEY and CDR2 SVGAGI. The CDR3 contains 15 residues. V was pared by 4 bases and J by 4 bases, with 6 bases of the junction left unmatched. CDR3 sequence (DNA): TGTGCCAGCAGTTTAGACAGGGGGCGAGCCTATGGCTACACCTTC. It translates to CASSLDRGRAYGYTF.

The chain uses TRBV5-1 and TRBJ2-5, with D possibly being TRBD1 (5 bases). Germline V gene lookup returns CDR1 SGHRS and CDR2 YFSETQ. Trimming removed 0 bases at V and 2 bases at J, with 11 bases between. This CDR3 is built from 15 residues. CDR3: CASSLAPGRQETQYF. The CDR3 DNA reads TGCGCCAGCAGCTTGGCCCCAGGGCGGCAAGAGACCCAGTACTTC.

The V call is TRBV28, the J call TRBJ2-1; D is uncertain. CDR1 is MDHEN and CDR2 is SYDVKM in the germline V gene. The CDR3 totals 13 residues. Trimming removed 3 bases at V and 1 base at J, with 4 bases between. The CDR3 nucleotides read TGTGCCAGCAGTTTTAGTTCCTACAATGAGCAGTTCTTC. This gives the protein CASSFSSYNEQFF.